The 19 T cell receptor beta chains reported below all come from one sample, sequenced in a study of CD8 T cells in Susac syndrome. An input of about 0.5 to 1 ug of RNA was subjected to reverse transcription using random hexamers. TCRdb fed the immunoSEQ multiplex PCR reads into MiXCR, producing one record per CDR3 protein. The data show 95,000 to 150,000 distinct CDR3 sequences, about 92% seen once. The sequencing sample was made of CD8+ T cells from PBMCs. The receptors derive from a human donor with multiple sclerosis.

The genes are TRBV27 and TRBJ1-4, with D unclear. Trimming left V 6 bases short and J 0 bases short, with 11 bases between. The V gene's germline CDR1 is MNHEY and CDR2 SMNVEV (reference sequence). The CDR3 contains 15 residues. The CDR3 spells CASRKGPATNEKLFF. CDR3 in DNA: TGTGCCAGCAGGAAAGGCCCTGCAACTAATGAAAAACTGTTTTTT.

The rearrangement joins TRBV13 to TRBJ1-1; D is undetermined. The germline V gene encodes CDR1 PRHDT and CDR2 FYEKMQ (reference sequence). The length of the CDR3 is 13 residues. With 5 bases removed from V and 1 base from J, the gap between germline ends came to 8 bases. The CDR3 loop reads CASSPQKNTEAFF. In DNA, the CDR3 is TGTGCCAGCAGCCCTCAGAAGAACACTGAAGCTTTCTTT. The full variable domain, completed using reference TRBV13 and TRBJ1-1, is AAGVIQSPRHLIKEKRETATLKCYPIPRHDTVYWYQQGPGQDPQFLISFYEKMQSDKGSIPDRFSAQQFSDYHSELNMSSLELGDSALYFCASSPQKNTEAFFGQGTRLTVV.

The chain combines TRBV11-3 with TRBJ2-1; tentatively, D is TRBD2 (5 bases). Trimming pared 5 bases from V and 7 bases from J, leaving 9 bases between. The CDR3 consists of 12 residues. Germline V lookup: CDR1 SGHNT, CDR2 YENEEA. Here the CDR3 DNA reads TGTGCCAGCAGCGTTAGCGTAAATGAGCAGTTCTTC. Encoded protein: CASSVSVNEQFF.

This clonotype has just one count. The CDR3 coding sequence is TGCAGCGTCTGGGATAACTCTGGAAACACCATATATTTT. Its protein product is CSVWDNSGNTIYF. This chain connects TRBV29-1 to TRBJ1-3, with D uncertain. The CDR3 has 13 amino acids. V was pared by 6 bases and J by 0 bases, with 9 bases between. Germline V lookup: CDR1 SQVTM, CDR2 ANQGSEA.

The chain combines TRBV11-2 with TRBJ2-5, with D possibly being TRBD2 (6 bases). Germline V gene lookup returns CDR1 SGHAT and CDR2 FQNNGV. The CDR3 runs 15 residues. Trimming took 5 bases from V and 2 from J, leaving 15 bases between them. The chain's CDR3 is CASSRSGGAQETQYF. The CDR3 DNA follows: TGTGCCAGCAGCCGCTCCGGGGGAGCACAAGAGACCCAGTACTTC.

The rearrangement uses TRBV28 and TRBJ1-5, with D uncertain. This CDR3 has 12 residues. Germline V gives CDR1 MDHEN, CDR2 SYDVKM. V was shortened by 5 bases and J by 4 bases, with 6 bases between the two germline ends. The CDR3 here is CASSPYNQPQHF. The CDR3 nucleotides read TGTGCCAGCAGTCCCTATAATCAGCCCCAGCATTTT.

J is TRBJ1-1 and V is TRBV12-3 or TRBV12-4; D not certain. The CDR3 is made up of 13 amino acids. V was shortened by 3 bases and J by 4 bases, with 9 bases between the two germline ends. In DNA, the CDR3 is TGTGCCAGCAGTTTTGGGAGGAGCACTGAAGCTTTCTTT. Residues: CASSFGRSTEAFF.

V and J are TRBV27 and TRBJ2-7; 9 nucleotides line up with TRBD2. Germline assignment: CDR1 MNHEY and CDR2 SMNVEV (reference sequence). V trimming: 5 bases; J trimming: 1 base; junction bases outside the gene matches: 6. This CDR3 contains 15 residues. The chain's CDR3 is CASSHRTSVSYEQYF. The CDR3 coding sequence is TGTGCCAGCAGTCACCGGACTAGCGTATCCTACGAGCAGTACTTC.

The chain links TRBV9 to TRBJ2-7; D is undetermined. Germline V CDR1 and CDR2: SGDLS, YYNGEE. CDR3 length equals 14 residues. V lost 3 bases to trimming and J lost 0 bases, with 10 bases between them. In DNA, the CDR3 is TGTGCCAGCAGCGAGTCAGGAACCTCCTACGAGCAGTACTTC. It is translated as CASSESGTSYEQYF.

V gene TRBV21-1 combines with J gene TRBJ2-1; TRBD1 is the table's D call and was not checked against the DNA. TRBV21-1 is marked as a pseudogene. This CDR3 comprises 20 residues. The CDR3 DNA reads TGTGCCAGCAGCAAAAAAAAGTGGGGCGTCGCCAGGAGTCTCCACAATGAGCAGTTCTTC. Encoded protein: CASSKKKWGVARSLHNEQFF.

This chain joins TRBV30 and TRBJ2-3; D call uncertain. V lost 4 bases and J 2 bases, leaving 4 bases between the germline ends. This CDR3 comprises 11 residues. Germline V gives CDR1 GTSNPN, CDR2 SVGIG (reference sequence). The CDR3 here is CAWTDTDTQYF. As DNA, the CDR3 is TGTGCCTGGACAGACACAGATACGCAGTATTTT.

The rearrangement links TRBV12-3 or TRBV12-4 to TRBJ1-1; 10 bases match TRBD1. The CDR3 has 16 residues. After removal of 2 bases from V and 4 bases from J, the junction contained 7 bases not matched to a gene. The CDR3 reads CASSLRDRGQGTEAFF. The CDR3 region has the DNA TGTGCCAGCAGTTTACGAGACAGGGGGCAGGGCACTGAAGCTTTCTTT.

This rearrangement joins TRBV20-1 to TRBJ1-1; a possible D gene is TRBD1 (5 bases). From germline, CDR1 is DFQATT and CDR2 SNEGSKA (reference sequence). This CDR3 is 16 amino acids long. V was shortened by 0 bases and J by 1 base, with 15 bases between the two germline ends. CDR3 DNA sequence: TGCAGTGCTAGAGATCGAAAGGGGCGGCCGAACACTGAAGCTTTCTTT. Translated, it gives CSARDRKGRPNTEAFF.

This chain links TRBV14 with TRBJ2-2; possibly TRBD1 for D (6 bases). Germline V gene sequence: CDR1 SGHDN, CDR2 FVKESK. This CDR3 has 14 amino acids. Trimming left V 1 base short and J 4 bases short, with 7 bases between. The CDR3 protein is CASSQGRGTGELFF. The DNA of the CDR3 is TGTGCCAGCAGCCAAGGCAGGGGCACCGGGGAGCTGTTTTTT.

This chain joins TRBV29-1 and TRBJ2-1, with D possibly TRBD2 on 5 matching bases. This CDR3 spans 14 amino acids. Germline V gene data show CDR1 as SQVTM and CDR2 as ANQGSEA. The V end lost 2 bases, the J end lost 4 bases, and 12 bases lay between the germline ends. The CDR3 loop reads CSVELPGSYNEQFF. For the CDR3, the DNA is TGCAGCGTTGAACTCCCGGGGAGTTACAATGAGCAGTTCTTC.

This sequence joins TRBV20-1 and TRBJ2-7, with 10 bases that match TRBD1. Unmatched junction bases numbered 6, after V lost 1 base and J lost 9 bases. This CDR3 has 13 residues. Looked up from germline, CDR1 is DFQATT and CDR2 is SNEGSKA (reference sequence). The CDR3 DNA reads TGCAGTGCTAGAGTGGCGACAGGGGGCTTGCAGTACTTC. Translated, it gives CSARVATGGLQYF.

The chain carries TRBV12-5 and TRBJ2-7; 10 bases agree with TRBD1. The ends lost 0 bases at V and 7 bases at J; junction bases unmatched: 9. This CDR3 has 16 amino acids. Germline CDR1 LGHNT, CDR2 FRNRAP. The CDR3, as DNA: TGTGCTAGTGGTTTGGTACAAGGGACAGGGGTTTGGGAGCAGTACGTC. The encoded protein is CASGLVQGTGVWEQYV.

CDR3 nucleotides: TGTGCCAGCAGCGCTAGCGGGGGGAATTCCGGGGAGCTGTTTTTT. It is translated as CASSASGGNSGELFF. The J gene is TRBJ2-2, the V gene TRBV9; 11 bases are shared with TRBD2. The CDR3 totals 15 residues. The V segment lost 3 bases and the J segment 6 bases; nucleotides outside the gene matches: 4. CDR1 is SGDLS, CDR2 YYNGEE, per germline.

This rearrangement joins TRBV5-4 to TRBJ2-3; no clear D. The CDR3 has 14 amino acids. The ends were cut back, 7 bases at V and 1 base at J, with 13 bases in the middle. Germline lookup yields CDR1 SGHNT and CDR2 YYREEE (reference sequence). The CDR3 nucleotides read TGTGCCAGCCGGACCTCCAAGGGCACAGATACGCAGTATTTT. This codes for CASRTSKGTDTQYF.